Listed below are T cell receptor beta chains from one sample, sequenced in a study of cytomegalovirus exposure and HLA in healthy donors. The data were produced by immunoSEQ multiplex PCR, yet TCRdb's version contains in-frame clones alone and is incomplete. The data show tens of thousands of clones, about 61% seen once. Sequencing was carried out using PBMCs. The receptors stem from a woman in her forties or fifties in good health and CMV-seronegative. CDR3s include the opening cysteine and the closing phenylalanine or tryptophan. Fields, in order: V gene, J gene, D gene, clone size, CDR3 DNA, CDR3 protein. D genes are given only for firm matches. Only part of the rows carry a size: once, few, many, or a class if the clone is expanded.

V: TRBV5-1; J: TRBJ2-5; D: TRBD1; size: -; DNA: TGCGCCAGCAGCTTCATGGGACAGGGAGGAGAGACCCAGTACTTC; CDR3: CASSFMGQGGETQYF
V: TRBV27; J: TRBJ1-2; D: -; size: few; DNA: TGTGCCAGCAGTTACCGCGCGTTTCTCTATGGCTACACCTTC; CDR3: CASSYRAFLYGYTF
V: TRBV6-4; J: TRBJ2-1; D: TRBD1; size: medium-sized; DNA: TGTGCCAGCAGTGACTCCTCGGGACAGGGCTACAATGAGCAGTTCTTC; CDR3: CASSDSSGQGYNEQFF
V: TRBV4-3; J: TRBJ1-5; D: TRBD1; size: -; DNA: TGCGCCAGCAGCCAAGAACTTCAGGACGGACAGGGACGGCAGCCCCAGCATTTT; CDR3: CASSQELQDGQGRQPQHF
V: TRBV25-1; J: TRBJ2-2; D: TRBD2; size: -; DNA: TGTGCCAGCAGTGCTATCCCTAGCGGGGACAACACCGGGGAGCTGTTTTTT; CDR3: CASSAIPSGDNTGELFF
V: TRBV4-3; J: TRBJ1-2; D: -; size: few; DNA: TGCGCCAGCAGCCAAGCCTCACAGGCCCGGGATGGCTACACCTTC; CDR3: CASSQASQARDGYTF
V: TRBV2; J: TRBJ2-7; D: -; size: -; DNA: TGTGCCAGCAGTGGGCACGGGTCCCAGGGAGAGCAGTACTTC; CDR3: CASSGHGSQGEQYF
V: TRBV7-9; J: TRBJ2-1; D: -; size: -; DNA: TGTGCCAGCAGCTCTCCCGAAGATAGTTACAATGAGCAGTTCTTC; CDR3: CASSSPEDSYNEQFF
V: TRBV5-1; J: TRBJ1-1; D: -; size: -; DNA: TGCGCCAGCAGCCCCGGCGGCGCGTACACTGAAGCTTTCTTT; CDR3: CASSPGGAYTEAFF
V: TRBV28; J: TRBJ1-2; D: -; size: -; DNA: TGTGCCAGCAGTTTGTCCGCGCTTAACTATGGCTACACCTTC; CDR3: CASSLSALNYGYTF
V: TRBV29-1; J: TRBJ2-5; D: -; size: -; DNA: TGCAGCGTCCTAAATTATCGAGGGCAAGAGACCCAGTACTTC; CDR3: CSVLNYRGQETQYF
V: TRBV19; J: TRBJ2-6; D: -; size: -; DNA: TGTGCCACAGGACACCCGTGGGCCGGGGCCAACGTCCTGACTTTC; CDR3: CATGHPWAGANVLTF
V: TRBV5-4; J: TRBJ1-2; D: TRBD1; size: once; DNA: TGTGCCAGCAGCTTGGGAGGAGGACAGGGGCGCTATGGCTACACCTTC; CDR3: CASSLGGGQGRYGYTF
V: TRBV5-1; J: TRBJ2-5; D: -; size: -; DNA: TGCGCCAGCAGCTTGGCCGGCCCGAGGAGCCCCCTAGTATCCACCCAGTACTTC; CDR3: CASSLAGPRSPLVSTQYF
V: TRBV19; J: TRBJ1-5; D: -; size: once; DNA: TGTGCCAGTAGTATATGGGGGGTCAATCAGCCCCAGCATTTT; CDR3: CASSIWGVNQPQHF
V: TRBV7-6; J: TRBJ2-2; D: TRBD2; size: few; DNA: TGTGCCAGCAGCTTCCATTTGGCCAGCGGGAGTAAGAATGTCGGGGAGCTGTTTTTT; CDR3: CASSFHLASGSKNVGELFF
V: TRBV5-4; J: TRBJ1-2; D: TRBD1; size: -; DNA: TGTGCCAGCAGCCGCGCGACAGGGCCCGCGTTGGTTGGCTACACCTTC; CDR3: CASSRATGPALVGYTF
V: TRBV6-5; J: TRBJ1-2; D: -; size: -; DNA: TGTGCCAGCAGTTACTCGGCCACCTACTCGGGTGGCTACACCTTC; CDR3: CASSYSATYSGGYTF
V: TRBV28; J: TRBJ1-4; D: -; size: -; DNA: TGTGCCAGCAGCCCCTGGGAGGGCCTCGGTGAAAAACTGTTTTTT; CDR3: CASSPWEGLGEKLFF
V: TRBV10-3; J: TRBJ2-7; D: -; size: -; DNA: TGTGCCATCACCTTAGCCCTGGAGTCCTACGAGCAGTACTTC; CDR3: CAITLALESYEQYF
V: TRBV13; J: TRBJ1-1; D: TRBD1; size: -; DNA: TGTGCCAGCAGCGCGGGACAGGGGGCTATCACTGAAGCTTTCTTT; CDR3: CASSAGQGAITEAFF
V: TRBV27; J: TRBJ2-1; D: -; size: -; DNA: TGTGCCAGCAGTTTATGGTCTAGCAGCAATGAGCAGTTCTTC; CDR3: CASSLWSSSNEQFF
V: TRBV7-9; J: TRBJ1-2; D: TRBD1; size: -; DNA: TGTGCCAGCAGGACAGGGAACTATGGCTACACCTTC; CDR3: CASRTGNYGYTF
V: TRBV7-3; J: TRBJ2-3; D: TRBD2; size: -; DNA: TGTGCCAGCAGCTTATCCGCTAGCGGGAGGACAGATACGCAGTATTTT; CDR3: CASSLSASGRTDTQYF
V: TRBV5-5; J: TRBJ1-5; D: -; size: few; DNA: TGTGCCAGCAGCTTGGAGGGGCAGGGTCGGCCCCAGCATTTT; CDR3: CASSLEGQGRPQHF
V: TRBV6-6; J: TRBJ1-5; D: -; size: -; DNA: TGTGCCAGCACAGCAGGGCAGCAGCCCCAGCATTTT; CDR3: CASTAGQQPQHF
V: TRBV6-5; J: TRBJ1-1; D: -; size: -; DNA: TGTGCCAGCAACTCACAGGGGAACACTGAAGCTTTCTTT; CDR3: CASNSQGNTEAFF
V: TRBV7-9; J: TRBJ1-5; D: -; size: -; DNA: TGTGCCAGCAGCTTACCCGGTACGAATCAGCCCCAGCATTTT; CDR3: CASSLPGTNQPQHF
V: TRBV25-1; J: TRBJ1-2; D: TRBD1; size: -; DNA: TGTGCCAGCAGTGGGTCGGACAGGGTAGCATATGGCTACACCTTC; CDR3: CASSGSDRVAYGYTF
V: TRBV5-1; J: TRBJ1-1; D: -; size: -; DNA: TGCGCCAGCAGCTCAACGGGGGGGACGGTTAACACTGAAGCTTTCTTT; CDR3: CASSSTGGTVNTEAFF
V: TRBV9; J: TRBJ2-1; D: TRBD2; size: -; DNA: TGTGCCAGCAGCCGTTGGACTAGCGGGATGGGTGAGCAGTTCTTC; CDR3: CASSRWTSGMGEQFF
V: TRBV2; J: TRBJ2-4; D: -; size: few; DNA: TGTGCCAGCAGTGCGCTAGGGGGTGGTAACATTCAGTACTTC; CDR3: CASSALGGGNIQYF
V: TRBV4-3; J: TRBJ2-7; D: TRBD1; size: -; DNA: TGCGCCAGCAGCCCCTACACGACAGGGGCCTACGAGCAGTACTTC; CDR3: CASSPYTTGAYEQYF
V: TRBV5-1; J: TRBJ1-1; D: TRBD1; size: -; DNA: TGCGCCAGCAGCTTGGAAACAGGGGTAGGGGACACTGAAGCTTTCTTT; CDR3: CASSLETGVGDTEAFF
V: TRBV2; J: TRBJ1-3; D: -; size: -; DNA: TGTGCCAGCAGTGGACAGTTACTCTCTGGAAACACCATATATTTT; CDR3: CASSGQLLSGNTIYF
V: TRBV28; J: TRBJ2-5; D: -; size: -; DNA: TGTGCCAGCAGCCTGACAGTGTACCAAGAGACCCAGTACTTC; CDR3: CASSLTVYQETQYF
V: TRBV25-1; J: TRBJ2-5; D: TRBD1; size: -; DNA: TGTGCCAGCAGTGAATATCGCGCCAGGGGGCGTGAGACCCAGTACTTC; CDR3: CASSEYRARGRETQYF